These 20 T cell receptor beta chains were all obtained from the same sample, sequenced in a study of T cell responses to AZD1222 COVID-19 vaccine. Data came from immunoSEQ multiplex PCR; TCRdb stores just in-frame clones and leaves some out. Found here are 130,000 or so clones, approximately 91% of them singletons; the top ten hold about 1.5%. Sequences were derived from peripheral blood, sampled on day 0 of AZD1222 vaccination. The receptors derive from an adult in good health.

The V gene is TRBV7-3, the J gene TRBJ1-1; TRBD1 aligns across 7 bases. V was clipped by 2 bases and J by 5 bases; unmatched bases: 2. The germline CDR1 and CDR2 sequences are SGHTA and FQGTGA. The CDR3 loop spans 13 amino acids. CDR3: CASSLDRETEAFF. CDR3 DNA: TGTGCCAGCAGCTTAGACAGGGAAACTGAAGCTTTCTTT.

The V gene is TRBV9, the J gene TRBJ1-2, with D tentatively TRBD1 (6 bases). Germline CDR1 and CDR2: SGDLS and YYNGEE. This CDR3 has 13 amino acids. V was clipped by 5 bases and J by 5 bases, with 13 bases between them. CDR3 region: CASRGEGGYGYTF. The CDR3 nucleotides read TGTGCCAGCAGGGGAGAGGGGGGGTATGGCTACACCTTC.

The rearrangement links TRBV5-6 to TRBJ2-7; 10 bases are shared with TRBD1. CDR3 length equals 15 residues. CDR1 is SGHDT, CDR2 YYEEEE, per germline. With 3 bases clipped from V and 5 bases from J, the junction kept 8 bases outside the gene matches. In DNA, the CDR3 is TGTGCCAGCAGCTGGGGGACAGGGGTATCTCACGAGCAGTACTTC. Translating gives CASSWGTGVSHEQYF.

This clone was counted only a few times. The identical CDR3 is also encoded by other nucleotide sequences in the sample. The V and J genes are TRBV30 and TRBJ1-1, with D maybe TRBD1 (5 bases). Germline lookup yields CDR1 GTSNPN and CDR2 SVGIG (reference sequence). CDR3 length: 14 residues. Trimming removed 0 bases from V and 5 bases from J, with 13 bases in between. The CDR3 reads CAWSVRGRGTEAFF. Written as DNA, the CDR3 is TGTGCCTGGAGTGTCCGGGGGAGAGGGACTGAAGCTTTCTTT.

The chain carries TRBV28 and TRBJ1-4, with a weak D call TRBD1 (5 bases). V lost 5 bases to trimming and J lost 5 bases, with 9 bases between them. Germline V CDR1 and CDR2: MDHEN, SYDVKM. The CDR3 has 13 amino acids. The CDR3 sequence is CASSRDGNEKLFF. The CDR3 nucleotides are TGTGCCAGCAGTAGGGACGGGAATGAAAAACTGTTTTTT.

The genes are TRBV28 and TRBJ2-1; D is perhaps TRBD1 (6 bases). V was pared by 2 bases and J by 1 base, with 12 bases between. Germline-derived CDR1 and CDR2 are MDHEN and SYDVKM. This CDR3 contains 16 residues. The CDR3 sequence: CASSLPTGSSYNEQFF. CDR3 DNA: TGTGCCAGCAGTTTACCGACAGGCTCATCCTACAATGAGCAGTTCTTC.

V gene TRBV4-3 combines with J gene TRBJ2-7; D is ambiguous. Trimming stripped 0 bases from V and 3 bases from J, with 12 bases between. CDR1 and CDR2 (germline): LGHNA, YSLEER. The CDR3 has 15 residues. The CDR3 here is CASSQESALLYEQYF. In nucleotides, the CDR3 is TGCGCCAGCAGCCAAGAGTCGGCATTACTCTACGAGCAGTACTTC.

This clone has only one observation. The chain has TRBV10-3 and TRBJ1-2; the D gene is possibly TRBD1 (5 bases). Trimming took off 3 bases at V and 6 bases at J, with 8 bases between the two ends. CDR1 and CDR2 from the germline V gene are ENHRY and SYGVKD. The CDR3 loop spans 12 amino acids. CDR3 amino acids: CAISDRDHGYTF. The CDR3 DNA follows: TGTGCCATCAGTGACAGGGACCATGGCTACACCTTC.

This chain joins TRBV11-2 and TRBJ1-2; D ambiguous. Germline CDR1 SGHAT, CDR2 FQNNGV. There are 14 residues in the CDR3. The V end lost 6 bases, the J end lost 6 bases, and 17 bases lay between the germline ends. CDR3 loop: CASSPDRRRNGYTF. Written as DNA, the CDR3 is TGTGCCAGCAGTCCCGACCGTCGGCGGAATGGCTACACCTTC.

The chain employs TRBV3-1 (or the pseudogene TRBV3-2) and TRBJ1-1; D is undetermined. Germline-derived CDR1 and CDR2 are LGHDT and YNNKEL (reference sequence). V was pared by 0 bases and J by 7 bases, with 6 bases between. This CDR3 spans 12 amino acids. The CDR3 region is CASSQEGGEAFF. The CDR3 DNA reads as TGTGCCAGCAGCCAAGAGGGCGGTGAAGCTTTCTTT.

The chain recombines TRBV19 with TRBJ2-1; D is unclear. V was cut by 7 bases and J by 4 bases, with 5 bases left in between. From germline, CDR1 is LNHDA and CDR2 SQIVND (reference sequence). The CDR3 has 11 amino acids. The CDR3 protein is CASTGYNEQFF. CDR3 DNA sequence: TGTGCCAGTACCGGATACAATGAGCAGTTCTTC.

The rearrangement links TRBV29-1 to TRBJ1-4; D is possibly TRBD1 (5 bases). The CDR3 consists of 16 residues. CDR1 is SQVTM, CDR2 ANQGSEA, per germline. V was cut by 2 bases and J by 0 bases, with 13 bases left in between. Here the CDR3 DNA reads TGCAGCGTTGAATTAGGGGCGCCAGCAACTAATGAAAAACTGTTTTTT. As protein: CSVELGAPATNEKLFF.

The DNA for the CDR3 is TGTGCCAGCAGCTTGGGGAGGACAGGGAGCAATCAGCCCCAGCATTTT. Residues: CASSLGRTGSNQPQHF. This sequence joins TRBV5-6 and TRBJ1-5; 8 bases align to TRBD1. With V trimmed by 0 bases and J by 1 base, 3 bases remained unmatched. CDR3 length: 16 amino acids. Germline CDR1 and CDR2: SGHDT and YYEEEE.

This clone was detected once. V gene TRBV5-1 combines with J gene TRBJ2-7; D is possibly TRBD2 (6 bases). The CDR3 runs 13 residues. V was shortened by 0 bases and J by 4 bases, with 8 bases between the two germline ends. Germline-derived CDR1 and CDR2 are SGHRS and YFSETQ. The CDR3 DNA sequence: TGCGCCAGCAGCTTGGTAGGAGGGTACGAGCAGTACTTC. It is translated as CASSLVGGYEQYF.

V gene TRBV7-6 combines with J gene TRBJ1-2; 7 bases agree with TRBD1. The CDR3 is 16 amino acids. Germline V CDR1 and CDR2: SGHVS, FNYEAQ. V was clipped by 5 bases and J by 0 bases; unmatched bases: 9. CDR3 protein: CASSPARTGANYGYTF. The CDR3 bases are TGTGCCAGCAGCCCCGCTCGGACAGGTGCTAACTATGGCTACACCTTC.

This rearrangement joins TRBV3-1 (or the pseudogene TRBV3-2) to TRBJ1-1, with 7 bases identical to TRBD1. The germline CDR1 and CDR2 sequences are LGHDT and YNNKEL (reference sequence). This CDR3 has 14 residues. Germline trimming cut 4 bases from V and 4 bases from J; bases unmatched to any gene: 6. The CDR3 here is CASSRDSKFTEAFF. In DNA, the CDR3 is TGTGCCAGCAGCCGGGACAGTAAATTCACTGAAGCTTTCTTT.

The CDR3 is CASSLGYSYEQYF. Here the CDR3 DNA reads TGTGCCAGCAGTTTAGGCTACTCCTACGAGCAGTACTTC. The chain combines TRBV27 with TRBJ2-7; no definite D call. Germline CDR1 reads MNHEY; CDR2 reads SMNVEV (reference sequence). Trimming pared 2 bases from V and 0 bases from J, leaving 5 bases between. The CDR3 totals 13 residues.

This clone appeared a single time. The CDR3 DNA follows: TGTGCCAGTAGTATATTGCTTCGGGGACACAGGGGGCGAAATTCACCCCTCCACTTT. This codes for CASSILLRGHRGRNSPLHF. The chain combines TRBV19 with TRBJ1-6, with TRBD1 matching 9 bases. Germline V gene data show CDR1 as LNHDA and CDR2 as SQIVND (reference sequence). This CDR3 has 19 residues. Trimming took 2 bases from V and 7 from J; bases not matched to a gene: 15.

The chain employs TRBV19 and TRBJ1-3; D uncertain. The V and J ends lost 7 bases and 5 bases respectively, with 21 bases between them. This CDR3 contains 16 residues. CDR1 is LNHDA, CDR2 SQIVND, per germline (reference sequence). CDR3 bases: TGTGCCAGTACCCCTTTACGAAGAAACCTCCGAAACACCATATATTTT. Protein: CASTPLRRNLRNTIYF.

This chain connects TRBV18 to TRBJ2-1; D call uncertain. The CDR3 is made up of 16 amino acids. Germline lookup yields CDR1 KGHSH and CDR2 LQKENI. V lost 3 bases to trimming and J lost 4 bases, with 16 bases between them. The CDR3 coding sequence is TGTGCCAGCTCACCCACTCCAAGGAAACAATACAATGAGCAGTTCTTC. This sequence encodes CASSPTPRKQYNEQFF.